This T cell receptor beta chain was recorded in a study of shared clonotypes between healthy human individuals. Overall study context: A couple of women and a few men aged 18 to 49 made up the donors. Per-donor plates numbered three CD4 naive, three CD4 memory, two CD8 naive and one CD8 memory.

Findings of the study overall: How much donors shared clonotypes was expected to be affected by sequencing depth.

Note on this clone: Antigen: not known.

With 3 bases clipped from V and 5 bases from J, the junction kept 11 bases outside the gene matches. The CDR3 sequence is 16 residues long. CDR1 and CDR2 from the germline V gene are SEHNR and FQNEAQ (reference sequence). Each sample came from a Caucasian adult donor living in Nashville, Tennessee. The data were produced by immunoSEQ multiplex PCR, yet TCRdb's version contains in-frame clones alone and is incomplete. This sample carries roughly 1.5 million clones, approximately 98% of them seen once, and the ten largest clones take 0.4% to 0.55%. This sequence was found in a man aged 25-45 years in good health. Material for sequencing was naive CD4+ T cells sorted from blood. Subset meaning: CD45RA+ positively selected. The V gene is TRBV7-9, the J gene TRBJ2-7; 9 positions match TRBD1. The CDR3 nucleotides read TGTGCCAGCAGCTTTACACTCCGGGACAGGGTCCACGAGCAGTACTTC. The encoded protein is CASSFTLRDRVHEQYF.